This T cell receptor beta chain is from a study of control samples from healthy donors and cancer patients (TCRdb year 2020). A remark on this clone: Its antigen is still unknown. Per-base quality was not reported, and no clone a single base away is much larger than it.

Library preparation was by the immunoSEQ multiplex PCR assay. Entries here come from immuneACCESS through TCRdb and include only in-frame sequences with V and J called. Some clones fail to appear in such tables; in the studies checked, an unresolved V gene covers under half of the shortfall, and the cause of the remainder is unknown. This sample holds 90,000 to 150,000 clones; more than 70% were observed only once. The ten largest clones take up approximately 3.5% of the sample. The V end gives up 4 bases and the J end 4 bases, leaving 5 bases in the junction not matched to a gene. Per the germline V gene (reference sequence), SEHNR is the CDR1 and FQNEAQ is the CDR2. Its CDR3 holds 15 amino acids, cysteine through phenylalanine. Left in the record is the CDR3 DNA by itself, 45 bases read in frame from the first base.

Here the chain combines TRBV7-9 and TRBJ2-7, with 12 central nucleotides matching TRBD1. This sequence was found in a man aged 40-49 years in good health. Sequenced sample: blood. The DNA reads TGTGCCAGCAGCTACCGGGACAGGGGGCTTTACGAGCAGTACTTC. This encodes CASSYRDRGLYEQYF.